This TCR beta chain was identified in a study of cytomegalovirus exposure and HLA in healthy donors. Across the study: An earlier analysis identified 110 million or so unique TCR beta sequences in about 190 million T cells.

This CDR3 contains 15 residues. The V gene's germline CDR1 is MNHEY and CDR2 SVGAGI. V shed 6 bases, J shed 5 bases, and the junction held 8 bases outside the gene matches. General study results and limits: Some TCR beta chains (around 160 of them) were listed as cytomegalovirus-associated. The authors confirmed in vitro that a few CMV-associated chains were specific for CMV antigens.

Points on this clone: Its antigen remains unknown.

Primers included in the PCR were 60 Vbeta and 13 Jbeta primers. Profiling relied on immunoSEQ multiplex PCR, and the TCRdb table lists in-frame clones only, not all of them. The table records approximately 130,000 clones, around 75% of them present only once. The chain links TRBV6-5 to TRBJ2-1; the match to TRBD2 covers 9 bases. The TCR comes from a middle-aged woman in good health and CMV-seropositive. The sequenced material came from PBMCs. CDR3 protein: CASSPGLALDNEQFF. DNA for the CDR3: TGTGCCAGCAGCCCCGGACTAGCGTTAGACAATGAGCAGTTCTTC.